One T cell receptor (beta chain) is described in this entry. The Seattle patients, enrolled during active infection, were followed longitudinally. In the source study's methods: Reference gene primer amplification in the assay estimated nucleated cell counts. Clones were sequenced by immunoSEQ multiplex PCR, and TCRdb holds only the in-frame ones, with some missing. From that table come the V and J calls and clone size; the DNA was used to work out D and trimming. The table lists fewer than 300,000 clones, roughly 83% of them singletons. The CDR3 contains 16 residues. Unmatched junction bases numbered 8, after V lost 0 bases and J lost 5 bases. CDR1 and CDR2 from the germline V gene are MGHRA and YSYEKL. The data were taken from a study of blood T cell repertoires in COVID-19. About the study: From the United States, Italy and Spain came samples of acute and convalescent COVID-19. PBMCs, B-cell-depleted T cells, or T cells were the source of the cDNA or gDNA that made up the material.

The sequenced material came from peripheral blood. V usage is TRBV4-1 and J usage is TRBJ2-5, with 8 bases that match TRBD2. The receptor comes from a human donor with COVID-19, enrolled during active disease. The donor label of this sample is uncertain. The CDR3 is CASSQDPGGLWETQYF. The CDR3 DNA reads as TGCGCCAGCAGCCAAGATCCGGGAGGGCTCTGGGAGACCCAGTACTTC.